This TCR beta chain was recovered during a study of beta chain features in type 1 diabetes. Study-wide points: Patients with Type 1 diabetes showed moderately but significantly shorter TCRB CDR3s in all four CD4+ subsets.

Since all of the isolated RNA was reverse transcribed, expressed TCRB transcripts were what got sequenced. Using immunoSEQ multiplex PCR, the repertoire was profiled, and TCRdb retains in-frame clones only, with some absent. Here the sample spans around 250,000 clones, around 22% being singletons. Cells sorted by CD45RO/CCR7/CD25/CD127/CD95/CD27 comprised CD4+ naive, central memory, regulatory and stem cell-like memory cells. The CDR3 has 19 amino acids. The trim removed 5 bases at V and 2 bases at J, leaving 13 bases unmatched. The germline V gene encodes CDR1 SGHAT and CDR2 FQNNGV. On this clone itself: The antigen is undetermined.

The sequence was obtained from a woman aged 25 to 39 with type 1 diabetes. Sequencing input: naive CD4+ T cells from blood. J is TRBJ2-1 and V is TRBV11-2, with 12 nucleotides matching TRBD2. CDR3 loop: CASSSSGLAGYPPYNEQFF. DNA for the CDR3: TGTGCCAGCAGCAGTTCGGGACTAGCGGGTTATCCCCCCTACAATGAGCAGTTCTTC.